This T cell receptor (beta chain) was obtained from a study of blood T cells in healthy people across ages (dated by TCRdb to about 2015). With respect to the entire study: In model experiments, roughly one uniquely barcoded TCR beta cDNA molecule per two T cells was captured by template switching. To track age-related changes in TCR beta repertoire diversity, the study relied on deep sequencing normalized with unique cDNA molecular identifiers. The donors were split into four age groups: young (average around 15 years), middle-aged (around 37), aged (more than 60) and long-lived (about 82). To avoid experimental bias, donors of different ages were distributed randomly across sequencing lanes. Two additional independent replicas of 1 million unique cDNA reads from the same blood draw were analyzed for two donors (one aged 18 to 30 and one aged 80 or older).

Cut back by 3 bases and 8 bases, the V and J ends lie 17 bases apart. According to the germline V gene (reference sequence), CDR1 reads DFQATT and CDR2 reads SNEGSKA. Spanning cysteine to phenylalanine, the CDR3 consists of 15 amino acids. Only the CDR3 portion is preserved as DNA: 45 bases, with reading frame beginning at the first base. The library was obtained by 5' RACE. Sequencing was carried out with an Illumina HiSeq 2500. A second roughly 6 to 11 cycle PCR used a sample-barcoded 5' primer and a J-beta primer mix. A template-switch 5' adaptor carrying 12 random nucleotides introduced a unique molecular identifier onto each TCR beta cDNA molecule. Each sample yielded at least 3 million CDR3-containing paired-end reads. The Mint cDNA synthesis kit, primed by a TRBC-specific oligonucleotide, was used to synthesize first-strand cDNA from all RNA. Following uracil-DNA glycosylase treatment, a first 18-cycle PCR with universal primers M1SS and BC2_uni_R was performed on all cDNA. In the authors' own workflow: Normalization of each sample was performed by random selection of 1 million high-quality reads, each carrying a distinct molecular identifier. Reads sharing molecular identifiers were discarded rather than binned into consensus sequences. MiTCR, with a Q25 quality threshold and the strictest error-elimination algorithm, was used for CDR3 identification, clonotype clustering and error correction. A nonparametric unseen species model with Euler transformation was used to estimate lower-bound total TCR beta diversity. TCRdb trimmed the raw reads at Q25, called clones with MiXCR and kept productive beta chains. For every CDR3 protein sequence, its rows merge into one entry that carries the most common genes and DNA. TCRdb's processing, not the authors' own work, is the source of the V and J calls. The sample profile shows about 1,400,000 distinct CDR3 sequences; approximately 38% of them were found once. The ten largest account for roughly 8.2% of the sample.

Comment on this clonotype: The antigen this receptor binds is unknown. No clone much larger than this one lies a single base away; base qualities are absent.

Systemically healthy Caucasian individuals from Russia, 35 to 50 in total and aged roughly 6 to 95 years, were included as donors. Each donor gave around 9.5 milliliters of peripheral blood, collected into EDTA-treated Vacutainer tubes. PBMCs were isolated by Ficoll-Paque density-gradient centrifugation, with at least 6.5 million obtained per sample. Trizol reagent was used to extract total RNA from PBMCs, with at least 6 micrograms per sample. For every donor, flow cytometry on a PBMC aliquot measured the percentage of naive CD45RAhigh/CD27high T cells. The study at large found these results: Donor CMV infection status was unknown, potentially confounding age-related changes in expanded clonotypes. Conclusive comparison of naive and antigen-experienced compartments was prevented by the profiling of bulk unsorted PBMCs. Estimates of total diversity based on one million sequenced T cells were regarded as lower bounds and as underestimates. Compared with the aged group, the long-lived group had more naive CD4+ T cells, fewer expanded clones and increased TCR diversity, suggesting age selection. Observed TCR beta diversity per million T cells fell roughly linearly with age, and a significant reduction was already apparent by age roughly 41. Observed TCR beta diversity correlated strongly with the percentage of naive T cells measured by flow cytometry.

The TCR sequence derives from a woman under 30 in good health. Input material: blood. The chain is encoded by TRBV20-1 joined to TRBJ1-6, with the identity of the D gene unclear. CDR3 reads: CSASLRGVDDSPLHF. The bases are TGCAGTGCTAGCTTACGGGGTGTGGATGATTCACCCCTCCACTTT.